Described below is a single TCR beta chain sequence and its context. This clonotype was observed a few times. Its antigen is unknown. Relative to the germline gene, one junction end is altered; a read error may explain this. Taken from cysteine to phenylalanine, the CDR3 has 16 residues. The sequence is cut down to CDR3 DNA, 48 bases in frame from base 1. The data derive from a study of regulatory T cells in long-lasting Graves disease (TCRdb year 2021). For the wider study: Persistent Graves' disease meant more than 5 years of antithyroid drug treatment with TSH receptor autoantibodies that stayed positive. In the clinical cohort, patients with persistent Graves' disease had used antithyroid drugs for an average of about 10.3 years. The study was conducted in China and was registered as a clinical trial. Persistent Graves' disease patients were compared with newly diagnosed Graves' disease patients by peripheral blood TCR sequencing and RNA sequencing. A total of around 35 samples underwent TCR sequencing: about 13 from persistent and approximately 20 from newly diagnosed Graves' disease patients.

Read against the paper, the sample's time point label means: persistent/refractory GD, antithyroid drugs over 5 years with positive TRAb. For both TCR sequencing and RNA sequencing, RNA was extracted from PBMCs in TRIzol. Graves' disease was diagnosed according to American Thyroid Association guidelines. Recruitment of patients was carried out at an endocrinology department in Xi'an, China. Each patient gave around 9.2 milliliters of peripheral blood, collected in an EDTA anticoagulant tube. Ficoll Paque Plus density gradient separation was used to isolate PBMCs, and no further T cell sorting was performed. An Agilent 2100 Bioanalyzer and agarose gel were used to check RNA quality, while a NanoDrop 2000 measured RNA concentration. The library was generated by multiplex PCR. These reads were obtained on an Illumina HiSeq 4000. CDR3 regions were amplified by Arm-PCR with iRepertoire HTBI primers to construct TCR beta libraries. PCR products were gel purified before sequencing. Processing in the source paper ran as follows. A total of some 60 TRBV and 14 TRBJ segments were identified across samples and were used for gene usage analysis of CDR3 amino acid clonotypes. Filtered high-quality paired reads were merged into contigs using COPE and FqMerger. Contigs were aligned with BLAST to IMGT TRBV, TRBD and TRBJ reference genes, and CDR3 was defined per IMGT. Clonotypes above 0.1% frequency were classified as highly expanded clones. Shannon entropy was used to measure repertoire diversity, and the Gini coefficient was used to measure V-J evenness. A clonotype found in more than one individual was treated as public. TCRdb itself trimmed the public reads at Q25 with fastp, ran MiXCR and retained productive beta chains. When rows share a CDR3 protein, they turn into one entry using the most common DNA and genes. What appears here as the V and J calls and clone size reflects TCRdb's work, not the paper's. The sample includes a few hundred thousand distinct CDR3 sequences, with roughly 25% observed a single time. The ten largest clones capture around 30% of the sample.

General study outcomes and caveats: Only peripheral blood was studied, because thyroid tissue, the primary lesion, was inaccessible. Persistent patients shared more public clonotypes among themselves (2,741) than newly diagnosed patients did (nearly 1,000). TRBV28, TRBJ1-2 and TRBJ2-5 were preferentially used in persistent disease, while TRBV20-1 and TRBJ2-1 were favored in newly diagnosed disease. As a limitation, the authors acknowledged that the small sample size may reduce accuracy. Sequencing and analysis were restricted to the TCR beta chain. Lower TCR Shannon entropy and fewer highly expanded clones were observed in persistent Graves' disease patients than in newly diagnosed patients, which suggested clonal expansion.

The chain links TRBV12-3 or TRBV12-4 with TRBJ1-3, with no reliable assignment of the D segment. The sequencing used peripheral blood mononuclear cells (PBMCs), collected when the disease was refractory, from a patient treated with antithyroid drugs. The sequence was obtained from a woman aged 40-49 years with Graves disease. Donor details come from another sample of the same person, matched by shared clones. The nucleotide sequence is TGTGCCAGCAGTTTCAGAGGGCCAGACTCTGGAAGCACCATATATTTT. Translated, it gives CASSFRGPDSGSTIYF.